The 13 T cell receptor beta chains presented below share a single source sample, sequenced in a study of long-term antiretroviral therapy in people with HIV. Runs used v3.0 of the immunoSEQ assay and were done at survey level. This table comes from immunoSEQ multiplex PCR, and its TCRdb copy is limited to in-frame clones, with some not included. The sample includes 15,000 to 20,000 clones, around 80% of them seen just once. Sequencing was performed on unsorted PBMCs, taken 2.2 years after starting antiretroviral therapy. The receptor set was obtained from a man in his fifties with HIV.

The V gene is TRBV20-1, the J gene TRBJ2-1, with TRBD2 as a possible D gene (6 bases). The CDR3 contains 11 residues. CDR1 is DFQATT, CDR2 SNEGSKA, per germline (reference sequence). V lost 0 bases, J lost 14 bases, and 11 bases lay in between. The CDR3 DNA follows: TGCAGTGCTAGAGACGAGACTAGGGAGTTCTTC. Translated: CSARDETREFF.

CDR3 DNA sequence: TGCGCCAGCACAGGACAGGCGAGCACAGATACGCAGTATTTT. This encodes CASTGQASTDTQYF. The chain has TRBV5-1 and TRBJ2-3; 7 bases line up with TRBD1. There are 14 residues in the CDR3. Germline assignment: CDR1 SGHRS and CDR2 YFSETQ. V gave up 6 bases and J gave up 0 bases; unmatched junction bases: 4.

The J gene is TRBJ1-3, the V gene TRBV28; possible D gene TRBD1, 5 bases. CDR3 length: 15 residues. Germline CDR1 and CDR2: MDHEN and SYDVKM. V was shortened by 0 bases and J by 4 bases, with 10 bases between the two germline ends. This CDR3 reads CASSLWGVSGNTIYF. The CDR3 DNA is TGTGCCAGCAGTTTATGGGGGGTTTCAGGAAACACCATATATTTT.

CDR3 DNA sequence: TGTGCCAGCAGTCCCCGACTAGGCATGGAGGGAGATACGCAGTATTTT. Protein product: CASSPRLGMEGDTQYF. The gene calls are TRBV27 and TRBJ2-3, with a possible D match to TRBD2 (6 bases). The CDR3 sequence is 16 residues long. Per germline, CDR1 MNHEY and CDR2 SMNVEV (reference sequence). V lost 5 bases, J lost 5 bases, and 20 bases lay in between.

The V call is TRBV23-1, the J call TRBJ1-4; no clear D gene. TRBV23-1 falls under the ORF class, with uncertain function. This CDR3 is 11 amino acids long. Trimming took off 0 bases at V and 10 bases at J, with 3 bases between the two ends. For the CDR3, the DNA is TGCGCCAGCAGTCAATCGGGAAAACTGTTTTTT. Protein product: CASSQSGKLFF.

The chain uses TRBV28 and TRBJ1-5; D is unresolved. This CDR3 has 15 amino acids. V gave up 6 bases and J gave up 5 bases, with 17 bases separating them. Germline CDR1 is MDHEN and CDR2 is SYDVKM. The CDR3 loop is CASSKRRGNYQPQHF. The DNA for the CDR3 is TGTGCCAGCAGCAAAAGGCGGGGAAATTATCAGCCCCAGCATTTT.

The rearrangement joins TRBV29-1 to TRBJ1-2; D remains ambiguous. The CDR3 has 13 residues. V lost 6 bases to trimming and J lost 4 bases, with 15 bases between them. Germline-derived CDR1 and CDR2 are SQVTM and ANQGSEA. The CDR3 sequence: CSVTDSRRYGYTF. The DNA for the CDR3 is TGCAGCGTCACAGATTCCCGACGCTATGGCTACACCTTC.

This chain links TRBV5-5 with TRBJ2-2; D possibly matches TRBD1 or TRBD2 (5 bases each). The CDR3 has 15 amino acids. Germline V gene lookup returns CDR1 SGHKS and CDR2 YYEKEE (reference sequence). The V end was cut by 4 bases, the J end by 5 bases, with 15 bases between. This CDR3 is CASSLLPGPTGELFF. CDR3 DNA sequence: TGTGCCAGCAGCCTGCTACCGGGGCCAACCGGGGAGCTGTTTTTT.

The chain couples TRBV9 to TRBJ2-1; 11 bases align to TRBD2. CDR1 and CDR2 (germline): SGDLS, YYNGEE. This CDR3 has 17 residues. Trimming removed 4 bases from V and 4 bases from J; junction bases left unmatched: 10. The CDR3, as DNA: TGTGCCAGCAGCACTCCTCCCGGGACTAGCGGTTACAATGAGCAGTTCTTC. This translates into CASSTPPGTSGYNEQFF. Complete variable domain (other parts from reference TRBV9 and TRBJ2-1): DSGVTQTPKHLITATGQRVTLRCSPRSGDLSVYWYQQSLDQGLQFLIQYYNGEERAKGNILERFSAQQFPDLHSELNLSSLELGDSALYFCASSTPPGTSGYNEQFFGPGTRLTVL.

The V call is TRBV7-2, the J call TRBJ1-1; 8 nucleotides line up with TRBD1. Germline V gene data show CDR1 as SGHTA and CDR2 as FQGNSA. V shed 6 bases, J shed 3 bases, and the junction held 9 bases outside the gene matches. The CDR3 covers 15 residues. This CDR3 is CASSGFRGQDTEAFF. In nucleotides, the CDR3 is TGTGCCAGCAGTGGATTCAGGGGGCAGGACACTGAAGCTTTCTTT.

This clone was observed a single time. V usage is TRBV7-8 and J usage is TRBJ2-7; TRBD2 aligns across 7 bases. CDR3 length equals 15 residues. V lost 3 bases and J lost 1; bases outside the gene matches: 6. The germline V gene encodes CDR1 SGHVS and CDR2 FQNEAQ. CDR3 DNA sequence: TGTGCCAGCAGCTTGGCGACTAGCTTATCCTACGAGCAGTACTTC. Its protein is CASSLATSLSYEQYF. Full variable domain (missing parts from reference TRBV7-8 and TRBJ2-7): GAGVSQSPRYKVAKRGQDVALRCDPISGHVSLFWYQQALGQGPEFLTYFQNEAQLDKSGLPSDRFFAERPEGSVSTLKIQRTQQEDSAVYLCASSLATSLSYEQYFGPGTRLTVT.

CDR3 bases: TGTGCCAGCAGCTTAGTCGGTCTCAACACAGATACGCAGTATTTT. Protein product: CASSLVGLNTDTQYF. The V and J genes are TRBV11-2 and TRBJ2-3, with no clear D. Per the germline V gene, CDR1 is SGHAT and CDR2 is FQNNGV. CDR3 length equals 15 residues. The V and J ends lost 1 base and 2 bases respectively, with 10 bases between them.

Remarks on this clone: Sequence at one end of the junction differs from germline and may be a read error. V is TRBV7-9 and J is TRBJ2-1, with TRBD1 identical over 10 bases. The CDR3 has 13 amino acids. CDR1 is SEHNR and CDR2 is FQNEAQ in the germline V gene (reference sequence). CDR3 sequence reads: CASTLHAGTGEFF. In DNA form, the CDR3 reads TGTGCCAGCACCTTACATGCCGGGACAGGGGAGTTCTTC.